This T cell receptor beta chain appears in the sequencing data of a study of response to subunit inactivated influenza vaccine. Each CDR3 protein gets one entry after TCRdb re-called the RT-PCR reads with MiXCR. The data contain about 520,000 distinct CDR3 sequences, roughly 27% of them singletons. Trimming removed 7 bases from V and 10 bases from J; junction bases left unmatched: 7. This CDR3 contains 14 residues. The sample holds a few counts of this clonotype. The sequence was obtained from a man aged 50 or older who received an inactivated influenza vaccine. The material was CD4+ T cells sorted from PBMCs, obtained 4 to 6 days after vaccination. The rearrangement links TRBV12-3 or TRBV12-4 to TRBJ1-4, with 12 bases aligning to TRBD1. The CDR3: CASIRDRGPGKLFF. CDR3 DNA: TGTGCCAGCATCCGGGACAGGGGGCCAGGAAAACTGTTTTTT.